Below are 25 T cell receptor beta chains sequenced from a single sample in a study of T cells in Graves' hyperthyroidism and ophthalmopathy (dated by TCRdb to between 2018 and 2021). To prepare the library, multiplex PCR was applied. Instrument used: Illumina HiSeq 2000. Amplification of TCR beta CDR3 regions was carried out from RNA transcripts. The TCR CDR3 was subjected to a first round of RT-PCR using the HTBI primer set and the Qiagen OneStep RT-PCR kit. TCRdb's own reprocessing of the public reads used fastp at Q25 and MiXCR and kept productive beta chains. Every distinct CDR3 protein forms one entry, paired with its most common genes and DNA. The sample table records hundreds of thousands of distinct CDR3 sequences; 16% of these occur just once. 18% of the sample is taken by the ten largest. The sample taken for sequencing was blood. Source of these receptors: a woman between 18 and 29 years old with Graves' hyperthyroidism.

This clonotype appeared a few times. The chain has TRBV5-6 and TRBJ1-4; TRBD1 matches at 8 bases. With 4 bases clipped from V and 4 bases from J, the junction kept 6 bases outside the gene matches. The CDR3 has 15 residues. Looked up from germline, CDR1 is SGHDT and CDR2 is YYEEEE. CDR3 sequence: CASSRNRGSNEKLFF. For the CDR3, the DNA is TGTGCCAGCAGCCGGAACAGGGGGAGTAATGAAAAACTGTTTTTT.

CDR3 in DNA: TGCGCCAGCACGGAACAGCAAGAGACCCAGTACTTC. It encodes CASTEQQETQYF. The chain recombines TRBV5-1 with TRBJ2-5; no reliable D call. CDR1 and CDR2 from the germline V gene are SGHRS and YFSETQ. This CDR3 spans 12 amino acids. V gave up 6 bases and J gave up 2 bases, with 8 bases separating them.

The chain employs TRBV20-1 and TRBJ2-5; 12 bases are a match to TRBD2. Germline assignment: CDR1 DFQATT and CDR2 SNEGSKA (reference sequence). CDR3 length: 15 amino acids. With 0 bases clipped from V and 5 bases from J, the junction kept 4 bases outside the gene matches. This chain's CDR3 is CSAREAGTSGETQYF. The CDR3, as DNA: TGCAGTGCTAGAGAGGCCGGGACTAGCGGGGAGACCCAGTACTTC.

The chain uses TRBV6-5 and TRBJ1-2; D ambiguous. The germline V and J ends were trimmed by 2 bases and 8 bases, with 12 bases remaining between them. This CDR3 comprises 13 residues. Germline V gene data show CDR1 as MNHEY and CDR2 as SVGAGI. The CDR3 is CASSYPVLWGYTF. For the CDR3, the DNA is TGTGCCAGCAGTTACCCGGTTCTTTGGGGCTACACCTTC.

This clonotype occurred a few times. The genes are TRBV20-1 and TRBJ2-7, with TRBD1 identical over 7 bases. Germline-derived CDR1 and CDR2 are DFQATT and SNEGSKA (reference sequence). After removal of 6 bases from V and 7 bases from J, the junction contained 15 bases not matched to a gene. This CDR3 is 14 amino acids long. CDR3 residues: CSAKGQLLVLEQYF. In nucleotides, the CDR3 is TGCAGTGCGAAGGGACAGCTGCTCGTGTTAGAGCAGTACTTC.

The V gene is TRBV5-5, the J gene TRBJ2-7, with TRBD2 identical over 9 bases. The CDR3 has 16 amino acids. The junction had 12 bases not matched to a gene; V was cut back by 3 bases and J by 5 bases. CDR1 and CDR2 from the germline V gene are SGHKS and YYEKEE (reference sequence). In nucleotides, the CDR3 is TGTGCCAGCAGCTCGTACTGGCGGGGGGGCCTCCACGAGCAGTACTTC. Protein sequence: CASSSYWRGGLHEQYF.

The genes are TRBV20-1 and TRBJ1-6; D ambiguous. There are 12 residues in the CDR3. V was cut by 1 base and J by 8 bases, with 6 bases left in between. The V gene's germline CDR1 is DFQATT and CDR2 SNEGSKA (reference sequence). The CDR3 nucleotides are TGCAGTGCTAGAGGCATTTATTCACCCCTCCACTTT. Translation: CSARGIYSPLHF.

The chain joins TRBV27 to TRBJ2-5; 9 bases map to TRBD2. The CDR3 extends over 15 amino acids. J was trimmed by 4 bases and V by 5 bases; bases with no gene match: 8. Looked up from germline, CDR1 is MNHEY and CDR2 is SMNVEV (reference sequence). The CDR3 is CASSNLAGAGETQYF. The CDR3 coding sequence is TGTGCCAGCAGTAACTTAGCGGGGGCAGGAGAGACCCAGTACTTC.

The table lists this clonotype with a few counts. The chain joins TRBV3-1 to TRBJ2-1; TRBD1 matches at 7 bases. The CDR3 runs to 14 residues. The junction had 8 bases not matched to a gene; V was cut back by 7 bases and J by 5 bases. CDR1 and CDR2 (germline): LGHDT, YNNKEL (reference sequence). CDR3: CASTEFGTDNEQFF. The DNA of the CDR3 is TGTGCCAGCACCGAATTCGGGACAGACAATGAGCAGTTCTTC.

This clonotype showed up just a few times. The rearrangement uses TRBV5-4 and TRBJ2-2, with D perhaps being TRBD1 or TRBD2 (5 bases each). CDR1 is SGHNT, CDR2 YYREEE, per germline (reference sequence). V was clipped by 2 bases and J by 0 bases, with 17 bases between them. The CDR3 contains 18 residues. CDR3 in amino acids: CASSFGAVEGTNTGELFF. The CDR3 DNA sequence: TGTGCCAGCAGCTTCGGAGCGGTAGAGGGGACGAACACCGGGGAGCTGTTTTTT. The variable domain in full, with the rest retrieved from reference TRBV5-4 and TRBJ2-2, is ETGVTQSPTHLIKTRGQQVTLRCSSQSGHNTVSWYQQALGQGPQFIFQYYREEENGRGNFPPRFSGLQFPNYSSELNVNALELDDSALYLCASSFGAVEGTNTGELFFGEGSRLTVL.

On this clonotype itself: One junction end disagrees with the germline gene, perhaps due to a read error. The rearrangement joins TRBV9 to TRBJ1-6, with D perhaps TRBD1 (6 bases). The germline V gene encodes CDR1 SGDLS and CDR2 YYNGEE. CDR3 size: 16 residues. This chain's CDR3 is CASSVGAGDIFSPPHF. The CDR3 DNA reads TGTGCCAGCAGCGTAGGGGCAGGGGATATTTTTTCACCCCCCCACTTT.

This clonotype was counted once. The V and J genes are TRBV6-2 or TRBV6-3 and TRBJ1-5; the match to TRBD1 covers 7 bases. Losses at the gene ends were 8 bases for V and 1 base for J; bases not matched to a gene: 2. The CDR3 is 13 amino acids. CDR1 is MNHEY and CDR2 is SVGEGT in the germline V gene. The CDR3 here is CASGQASNQPQHF. CDR3 sequence (DNA): TGTGCCAGCGGACAGGCCAGCAATCAGCCCCAGCATTTT.

This clonotype was counted at least ten times. The chain joins TRBV7-6 to TRBJ2-7; 7 bases line up with TRBD1. V lost 4 bases and J lost 6; bases outside the gene matches: 6. Germline V gene data show CDR1 as SGHVS and CDR2 as FNYEAQ. The CDR3 is 13 amino acids. CDR3 bases: TGTGCCAGCAGCTCCACCTCAGGGGGCGAGCAGTACTTC. Translated, it gives CASSSTSGGEQYF.

In the case of this clonotype: This may be a read error, as it is one base from a much larger clone. J is TRBJ2-7 and V is TRBV7-9; TRBD2 might be the D (5 bases). This CDR3 comprises 13 residues. Trimming cost V 5 bases and J 2 bases, with 10 bases left between them. The germline gives CDR1 SEHNR, CDR2 FQNEAQ (reference sequence). CDR3 in amino acids: CASSEPSTYEQYF. The CDR3 region has the DNA TGTGCCAGCAGCGAACCTAGCACCTACGAGCAGTACTTC. Full variable domain (missing parts from reference TRBV7-9 and TRBJ2-7): DTGVSQNPRHKITKRGQNVTFRCDPISEHNRLYWYRQTLGQGPEFLTYFQNEAQLEKSRLLSDRFSAERPKGSFSTLEIQRTEQGDSAMYLCASSEPSTYEQYFGPGTRLTVT.

There are a few counts of this clonotype. J is TRBJ2-2 and V is TRBV24-1; D is uncertain. Germline CDR1 and CDR2: KGHDR and SFDVKD. V dropped 5 bases and J dropped 0 bases, with 9 bases sitting between them. The CDR3 sequence is 15 residues long. The DNA for the CDR3 is TGTGCCACCAGTGGAGACGTCGCGAACACCGGGGAGCTGTTTTTT. It specifies CATSGDVANTGELFF.

This clonotype occurred many times. The rearrangement joins TRBV12-3 or TRBV12-4 to TRBJ1-2, with D unresolved. Trimming took off 6 bases at V and 6 bases at J, with 11 bases between the two ends. The CDR3 extends over 12 amino acids. CDR3 region: CASSLGGDGYTF. As DNA, the CDR3 is TGTGCCAGCAGCCTGGGTGGGGATGGCTACACCTTC.

The chain links TRBV20-1 to TRBJ2-3, with 7 bases that match TRBD2. After removal of 6 bases from V and 1 base from J, the junction contained 4 bases not matched to a gene. The CDR3 sequence is 13 residues long. Germline CDR1 DFQATT, CDR2 SNEGSKA (reference sequence). The CDR3 region has the DNA TGCAGTGCCCCTGGGGGGGGCACAGATACGCAGTATTTT. The encoded protein is CSAPGGGTDTQYF.

The chain is built from TRBV20-1 and TRBJ2-1, with D possibly TRBD2 on 5 matching bases. The length of the CDR3 is 15 residues. The germline gives CDR1 DFQATT, CDR2 SNEGSKA (reference sequence). The V and J ends lost 0 bases and 4 bases respectively, with 13 bases between them. This chain's CDR3 is CSARDFGLAYNEQFF. The CDR3 nucleotides are TGCAGTGCTAGAGATTTCGGGCTAGCTTACAATGAGCAGTTCTTC.

V is TRBV5-1 and J is TRBJ1-6; 8 bases line up with TRBD1. Germline CDR1 SGHRS, CDR2 YFSETQ. V lost 3 bases and J lost 10; bases outside the gene matches: 12. This CDR3 spans 16 amino acids. The CDR3 sequence: CASSSTGGSVDSPLHF. In DNA form, the CDR3 reads TGCGCCAGCAGCTCCACAGGGGGTTCGGTCGACTCACCCCTCCACTTT.

This clonotype was observed many times. The chain employs TRBV11-2 and TRBJ1-4, with D hard to call. Trimming took off 0 bases at V and 2 bases at J, with 13 bases between the two ends. The CDR3 is made up of 17 amino acids. From germline, CDR1 is SGHAT and CDR2 FQNNGV. CDR3 bases: TGTGCCAGCAGCTTAGATGGTTTGGGAACGACTAATGAAAAACTGTTTTTT. Translated: CASSLDGLGTTNEKLFF.

The chain is built from TRBV3-1 and TRBJ1-4; TRBD1 matches at 8 bases. Germline V CDR1 and CDR2: LGHDT, YNNKEL (reference sequence). The trim removed 6 bases at V and 7 bases at J, leaving 7 bases unmatched. The CDR3 consists of 14 residues. CDR3: CASSATGGSEKLFF. The CDR3 DNA follows: TGTGCCAGCAGTGCTACAGGGGGATCTGAAAAACTGTTTTTT.

The V and J genes are TRBV6-2 or TRBV6-3 and TRBJ2-2; TRBD2 aligns across 8 bases. V shed 5 bases, J shed 4 bases, and the junction held 15 bases outside the gene matches. From germline, CDR1 is MNHEY and CDR2 SVGEGT. The length of the CDR3 is 18 residues. The CDR3 DNA sequence: TGTGCCAGCAGTCTCGCCAGCGGGAGCGGTTTACGCACCGGGGAGCTGTTTTTT. Amino acid sequence: CASSLASGSGLRTGELFF.

There are many counts of this clonotype. The rearrangement joins TRBV29-1 to TRBJ2-7; the D is unclear. V lost 5 bases, J lost 7 bases, and 15 bases lay in between. CDR1 SQVTM and CDR2 ANQGSEA come from the germline V gene. This CDR3 region has 12 residues. Written as DNA, the CDR3 is TGCAGCGTTAAGTCCGTAATTGGGGAGCAGTACTTC. The encoded protein is CSVKSVIGEQYF.

In this sample, this clonotype turned up a few times. CDR3 sequence: CASSLDSGGNTIYF. The CDR3 DNA reads TGTGCCAGCAGCTTAGATTCAGGTGGAAACACCATATATTTT. The chain joins TRBV7-2 to TRBJ1-3, with D unresolved. Per germline, CDR1 SGHTA and CDR2 FQGNSA. The CDR3 runs to 14 residues. V lost 1 base to trimming and J lost 3 bases, with 7 bases between them.

This clonotype was detected a few times. CDR3 protein: CASSSSRTGNWEQYF. The CDR3 DNA reads TGTGCCAGCAGCTCATCCAGGACAGGGAATTGGGAGCAGTACTTC. The chain has TRBV7-8 and TRBJ2-7; 8 bases are a match to TRBD1. V trimming: 4 bases; J trimming: 7 bases; junction bases outside the gene matches: 12. The CDR3 loop spans 15 amino acids. CDR1 and CDR2 from the germline V gene are SGHVS and FQNEAQ.